The 2 T cell receptor beta chains below come from one sample, sequenced in a study of blood T cells in healthy people across ages. Combining a sample-barcoded 5' primer with a J-beta primer mix, a second PCR ran for about 6 to 12 cycles. MiXCR, run by TCRdb on the 5' RACE reads, gives a single entry per CDR3 protein. The sample lists over a million distinct CDR3 sequences, approximately 43% seen once, with approximately 4% in the top ten. Sequencing was carried out using blood. The receptors were sampled from a young woman in good health.

The chain recombines TRBV20-1 with TRBJ1-2; D call uncertain. The V and J ends lost 1 base and 2 bases respectively, with 14 bases between them. This CDR3 is built from 15 residues. Germline V gives CDR1 DFQATT, CDR2 SNEGSKA (reference sequence). The CDR3 region is CSARVHAGINYGYTF. The CDR3 coding sequence is TGCAGTGCTAGAGTACACGCAGGAATAAACTATGGCTACACCTTC.

V gene TRBV20-1 combines with J gene TRBJ1-2, with a tentative D call TRBD1 (5 bases). Germline V gene lookup returns CDR1 DFQATT and CDR2 SNEGSKA (reference sequence). V was shortened by 5 bases and J by 5 bases, with 12 bases between the two germline ends. The CDR3 length is 12 residues. CDR3: CSASRDRYGYTF. DNA for the CDR3: TGCAGTGCTTCGCGCGACAGATATGGCTACACCTTC.